A selection of T cell receptor beta chains follows, all from one sample in a study of control samples from healthy donors and cancer patients. Clones were sequenced by immunoSEQ multiplex PCR, and TCRdb holds only the in-frame ones, with some missing. The sample has 60,000 or so clones, approximately 94% seen once; the top ten hold 0.95% to 1.4%. The sequencing sample was made of blood. Receptor source: a woman aged 18-29 years in good health. Both conserved end residues are part of each CDR3. The D gene is left open where the match is weak. Clone size is shown for a subset of rows, as once, few, many or a class of expanded clone.

v_call	d_call	j_call	clone_size	cdr3_nt	cdr3_aa
TRBV19	TRBD1	TRBJ1-1	-	TGTGCCAGTAGAACGGACAGGTCGTGGGGCATGAACACTGAAGCTTTCTTT	CASRTDRSWGMNTEAFF
TRBV14	-	TRBJ1-2	-	TGTGCCAGCAGCGACTACACAGGGAGGGGCTCCTATGGCTACACCTTC	CASSDYTGRGSYGYTF
TRBV10-2	-	TRBJ1-1	-	TGCGCCAGCAAAGAGCTTGGGGCGGGTGAAGCTTTCTTT	CASKELGAGEAFF
TRBV14	-	TRBJ2-5	once	TGTGCCAGCAGCCAAGGACCCGAAGACCCACTTCAGACCCAGTACTTC	CASSQGPEDPLQTQYF
TRBV10-3	TRBD2	TRBJ2-1	-	TGTGCCATCAGTCCACCGGTGGCGGGGGGATACAATGAGCAGTTCTTC	CAISPPVAGGYNEQFF
TRBV10-2	TRBD2	TRBJ2-3	-	TGCGCCAGCAGGACTAGCGGGGGGGCAGGGGGTACGCAGTATTTT	CASRTSGGAGGTQYF
TRBV18	-	TRBJ2-6	-	TGTGCCAGCTCACCACCAGGGTCCGGGGCCAACGTCCTGACTTTC	CASSPPGSGANVLTF
TRBV6-6	-	TRBJ1-2	-	TGTGCCAGCAGAAGACAGGAAACTAACTATGGCTACACCTTC	CASRRQETNYGYTF
TRBV2	TRBD1	TRBJ2-6	-	TGTGCCAGCATTCCGGACAGGGTACACTCTGGGGCCAACGTCCTGACTTTC	CASIPDRVHSGANVLTF
TRBV3-1/TRBV3-2	TRBD1	TRBJ1-1	-	TGTGCCAGCAGCCAACTGACAGGGGACACTGAAGCTTTCTTT	CASSQLTGDTEAFF
TRBV28	-	TRBJ1-1	-	TGTGCCAGCAGGGACGCTGAAGCTTTCTTT	CASRDAEAFF
TRBV28	-	TRBJ2-3	-	TGTGCCAGCAGAAACGGGCGGCTCACAGATACGCAGTATTTT	CASRNGRLTDTQYF
TRBV18	TRBD1	TRBJ1-1	-	TGTGCCAGCTCACCCACAGGGGACACTGAAGCTTTCTTT	CASSPTGDTEAFF
TRBV4-2	TRBD1	TRBJ1-5	-	TGTGCCAGCAGCCAAGAGGCAGGGGGCTTAGAGCCCCAGCATTTT	CASSQEAGGLEPQHF
TRBV25-1	TRBD1	TRBJ2-2	few	TGTGCCAGCAGCGCCGGGACAGGGGACACCGGGGAGCTGTTTTTT	CASSAGTGDTGELFF
TRBV9	TRBD2	TRBJ2-1	-	TGTGCCAGCAGCGTAGTAGCGGGGGGCCTCTACAATGAGCAGTTCTTC	CASSVVAGGLYNEQFF
TRBV7-2	-	TRBJ2-7	-	TGTGCCAGCAGCTTACTTCTCCTAACGGAGGATCACTACGAGCAGTACTTC	CASSLLLLTEDHYEQYF